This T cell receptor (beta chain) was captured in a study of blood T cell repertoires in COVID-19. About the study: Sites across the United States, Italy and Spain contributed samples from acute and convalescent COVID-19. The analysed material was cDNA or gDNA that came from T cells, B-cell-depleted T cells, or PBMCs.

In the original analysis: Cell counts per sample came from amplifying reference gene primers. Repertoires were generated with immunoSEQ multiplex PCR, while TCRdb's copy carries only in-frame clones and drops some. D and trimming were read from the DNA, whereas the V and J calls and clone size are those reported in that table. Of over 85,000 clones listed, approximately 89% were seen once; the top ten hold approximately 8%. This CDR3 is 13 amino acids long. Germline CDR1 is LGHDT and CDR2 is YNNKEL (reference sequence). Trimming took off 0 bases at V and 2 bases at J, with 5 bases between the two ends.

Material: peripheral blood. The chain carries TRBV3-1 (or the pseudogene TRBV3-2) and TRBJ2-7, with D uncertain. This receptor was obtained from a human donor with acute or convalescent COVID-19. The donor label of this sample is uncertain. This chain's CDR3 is CASSQDRAYEQYF. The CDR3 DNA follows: TGTGCCAGCAGCCAAGATCGGGCCTACGAGCAGTACTTC.